The sequence of this T cell receptor beta chain was determined in a study of blood T cell repertoires in COVID-19. Study-level background: Material from acute and convalescent COVID-19 was sourced from the United States, Italy and Spain. In each case, the material was cDNA or gDNA derived from T cells, B-cell-depleted T cells, or PBMCs.

The CDR3 has 17 amino acids. Germline V CDR1 and CDR2: MNHEY, SVGEGT. The trim removed 2 bases at V and 3 bases at J, leaving 12 bases unmatched. Under the authors' procedure: Reference gene primer amplification gave estimated nucleated cell counts. Data came from immunoSEQ multiplex PCR; TCRdb stores just in-frame clones and leaves some out. V and J calls and clone size are as listed in that table; D and trimming were resolved from the DNA. The sample includes around 200,000 clones, roughly 90% of them seen just once. This chain joins TRBV6-2 or TRBV6-3 and TRBJ2-5; 7 bases agree with TRBD2. This receptor was taken from a man between 35 and 55 years old with acute or convalescent COVID-19. The sample taken for sequencing was peripheral blood. The DNA of the CDR3 is TGTGCCAGCAGTTACCCAACCGGCCGGGGGGATAAAGAGACCCAGTACTTC. This sequence encodes CASSYPTGRGDKETQYF.